This T cell receptor beta chain originates from a study of blood T cell repertoires in COVID-19. Study as a whole: The study drew acute and convalescent COVID-19 samples from the United States, Italy and Spain. PBMCs, B-cell-depleted T cells, or T cells provided the cDNA or gDNA that made up the material.

This CDR3 spans 13 amino acids. CDR1 is KGHSH, CDR2 LQKENI, per germline. The V end was cut by 3 bases, the J end by 5 bases, with 10 bases between. In the source study's methods: For nucleated cells, counts were estimated from reference gene primer amplification. Assay: immunoSEQ multiplex PCR; the TCRdb copy retains only in-frame clones and omits some. That table furnishes V, J and clone size, whereas the DNA furnished D and trimming. The table shows fewer than 350,000 clones, with 80% to 90% occurring only once. This TCR derives from a woman aged 40 to 49 with acute COVID-19. This rearrangement joins TRBV18 to TRBJ1-2; a possible D gene is TRBD1 (6 bases). The specimen sequenced was PBMCs or T cells enriched from blood (not recorded which). The CDR3 DNA sequence: TGTGCCAGCTCACCCGGACAGATGTATGGCTACACCTTC. Encoded protein: CASSPGQMYGYTF.